This T cell receptor (beta chain) comes out of a study of immune characterization of retroperitoneal liposarcoma. This clonotype is termed medium-sized. TCRdb fed the PCR reads into MiXCR, producing one record per CDR3 protein. Among around 19,000 distinct CDR3 sequences listed, 37% were seen once. Germline CDR1 and CDR2: MNHNS and SASEGT. J lost 3 bases, V lost 5 bases, and 10 bases had no gene match. The CDR3 is 16 amino acids. The TCR originated in a male donor with retroperitoneal liposarcoma. The chain couples TRBV6-1 to TRBJ2-1; 7 nucleotides agree with TRBD1. The sequenced material came from blood. In DNA form, the CDR3 reads TGTGCCAGCAGTAAGTGGGGACAGCCCGACTACAATGAGCAGTTCTTC. It translates to CASSKWGQPDYNEQFF.